This TCR beta chain was recorded in a study of Graves' ophthalmopathy and Graves' hyperthyroidism. Amplification targeted the TCR beta CDR3 regions, with RNA transcripts as the source material. RT-PCR with HTBI primers came first, then second-round multiplex PCR. MiXCR was run by TCRdb on the multiplex PCR reads, yielding one entry per CDR3 protein. The sample consists of approximately 50,000 distinct CDR3 sequences, under 55% of them appearing once. Comments on this clonotype: Its specificity is not known. The conserved final phenylalanine or tryptophan is absent from the CDR3, which likely points to a read error.

From fresh peripheral blood, 10 ml in volume, the PBMCs were obtained. The study, taken as a whole, reports: Blood was where most expanded thyroid clonotypes above 0.001 frequency also turned up. Ophthalmopathy cases were distinguished from stable hyperthyroidism by a 13-signature model, reaching about 90% sensitivity and around 81% specificity.

The CDR3 totals 17 residues. Germline values: CDR1 SGHRS, CDR2 YFSETQ. V was pared by 2 bases and J by 2 bases, with 18 bases between. The receptor's source is an adult man with Graves' ophthalmopathy. The rearrangement uses TRBV5-1 and TRBJ2-3, with D perhaps matching TRBD1 or TRBD2 (5 bases each). Specimen: peripheral blood. CDR3 sequence reads: CASSFPGFGTDTDTQYC. The CDR3 nucleotides read TGCGCCAGCAGCTTCCCAGGGTTCGGGACGGACACAGATACGCAGTATTGT.